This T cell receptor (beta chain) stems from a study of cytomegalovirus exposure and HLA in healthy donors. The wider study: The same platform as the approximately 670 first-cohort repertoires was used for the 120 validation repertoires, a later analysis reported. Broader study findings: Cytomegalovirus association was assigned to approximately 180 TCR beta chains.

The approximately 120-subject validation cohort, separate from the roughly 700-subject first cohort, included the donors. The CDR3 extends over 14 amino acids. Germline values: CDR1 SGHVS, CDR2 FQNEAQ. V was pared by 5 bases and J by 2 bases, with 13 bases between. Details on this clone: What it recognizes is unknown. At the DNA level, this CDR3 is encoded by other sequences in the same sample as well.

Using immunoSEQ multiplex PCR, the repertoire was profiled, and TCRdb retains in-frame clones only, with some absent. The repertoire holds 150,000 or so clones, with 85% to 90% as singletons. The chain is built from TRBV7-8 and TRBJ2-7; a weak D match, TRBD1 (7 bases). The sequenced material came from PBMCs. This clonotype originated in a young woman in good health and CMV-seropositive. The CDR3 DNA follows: TGTGCCAGCAGCCTCCAGGGGGGAACCTACGAGCAGTACTTC. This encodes CASSLQGGTYEQYF.